The rows below give T cell receptor beta chains drawn from one sample of a study of T cells after yellow fever vaccination. TCRdb reanalysed the 5' RACE reads using MiXCR and keeps one entry per CDR3 protein. The profile shows approximately 550,000 distinct CDR3 sequences, around an eighth of them singletons. Material: PBMCs, obtained on the day of the yellow fever booster vaccination. These receptors all stem from a man aged 25 to 40 who received the YFV17D yellow fever vaccine. Each CDR3 is given with its conserved first and last residue. Clone size, where shown, is once, few, many, or a class for clones that have expanded.

- TRBJ2-7 TRBV6-5 CASSSGTGKIREQYF
few TRBJ2-1 TRBV7-9 CASSPGGVGNEQFF
few TRBJ1-2 TRBV20-1 CSASAGSRRGYTF
- TRBJ2-2 TRBV10-2 CASKDSPNTGELFF
- TRBJ2-7 TRBV3-1 CASSQDVISYEQYF
few TRBJ1-1 TRBV5-6 CASSFFRTNTEAFF
- TRBJ2-7 TRBV20-1 CSARPGQVSYEQYF
- TRBJ2-1 TRBV20-1 CSAYGPGLAGKADNEQFF
- TRBJ2-7 TRBV23-1 CASSQSGTPTYEQYF
many TRBJ2-7 TRBV7-2 CASSPRRQLSSSYEQYF
few TRBJ2-7 TRBV19 CASGNKDRGYEQYF
few TRBJ2-3 TRBV5-1 CASSLIIPDTQYF
- TRBJ2-1 TRBV2 CASSEIAGINEQFF
- TRBJ1-5 TRBV20-1 CSARDLASQHF
few TRBJ2-2 TRBV9 CASSERQDGYGELFF
- TRBJ2-2 TRBV20-1 CSARVDTNTGELFF
- TRBJ2-7 TRBV7-2 CASSPRTGAEQYF